This T cell receptor beta chain emerged from a study of cytomegalovirus exposure and HLA in healthy donors. Regarding the study as a whole: Sequence variants that were highly shared formed a cluster that was likely a sequencing artifact.

Of note for this clone: Antigen unknown.

It was with 60 Vbeta and 13 Jbeta primers that the PCR ran. TCRdb's copy holds only in-frame clones and misses some; the assay was immunoSEQ multiplex PCR. The data contain 170,000 or so clones, 80% of them singletons. Trimming stripped 0 bases from V and 1 base from J, with 15 bases between. There are 17 residues in the CDR3. From germline, CDR1 is SGDLS and CDR2 YYNGEE. The material sequenced was PBMCs. The chain has TRBV9 and TRBJ2-3; D gene unclear. The receptor's source is a boy aged 5-17 years in good health and CMV-seronegative. The CDR3 nucleotides are TGTGCCAGCAGCGTAGATGTGGGCTCCCCGCGCACAGATACGCAGTATTTT. Translated, it gives CASSVDVGSPRTDTQYF.